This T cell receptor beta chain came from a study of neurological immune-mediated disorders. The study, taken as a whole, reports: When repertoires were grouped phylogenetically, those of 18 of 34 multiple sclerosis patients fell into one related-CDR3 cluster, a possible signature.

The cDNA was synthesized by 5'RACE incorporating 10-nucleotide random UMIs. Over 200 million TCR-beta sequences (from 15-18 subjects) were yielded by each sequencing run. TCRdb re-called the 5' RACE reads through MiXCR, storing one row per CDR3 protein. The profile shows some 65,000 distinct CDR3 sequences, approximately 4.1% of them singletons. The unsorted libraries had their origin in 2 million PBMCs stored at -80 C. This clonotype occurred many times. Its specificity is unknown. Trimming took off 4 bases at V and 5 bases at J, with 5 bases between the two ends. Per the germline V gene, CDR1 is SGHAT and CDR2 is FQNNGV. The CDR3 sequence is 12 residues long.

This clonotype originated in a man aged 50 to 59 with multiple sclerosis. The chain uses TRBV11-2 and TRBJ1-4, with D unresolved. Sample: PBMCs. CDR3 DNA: TGTGCCAGCAGCTCCCAAAATGAAAAACTGTTTTTT. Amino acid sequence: CASSSQNEKLFF.